This T cell receptor beta chain was found in a study of shared clonotypes between healthy human individuals. Whole-study results and caveats: Among donors, the sharing of clonotypes was expected to be influenced by sequencing depth.

The CDR3 length is 12 residues. The V gene's germline CDR1 is SGDLS and CDR2 YYNGEE. V lost 3 bases and J lost 9, with 10 bases in between. The study separated CD4+ cells into CD45RA+ naive and CD45RA-negative memory subsets. Deep was the level at which the assay was run. Here immunoSEQ multiplex PCR was the method, and the copy in TCRdb shows in-frame clones only, minus some. Counted here are approximately 2.1 million clones, approximately 95% occurring once; the ten biggest clones make up under 0.45%. Turning to this clone: Its specificity is not known.

V is TRBV9 and J is TRBJ2-1, with D maybe TRBD1 (5 bases). Sequenced material: naive CD4+ T cells from PBMCs. Subset reported: CD45RA+ positively selected. The TCR was taken from a young man in good health. Some clones in this sample may be carry-over from other donors' samples. The CDR3 DNA follows: TGTGCCAGCAGCGCGACAGTGAGTGAGCAGTTCTTC. It yields the protein CASSATVSEQFF.